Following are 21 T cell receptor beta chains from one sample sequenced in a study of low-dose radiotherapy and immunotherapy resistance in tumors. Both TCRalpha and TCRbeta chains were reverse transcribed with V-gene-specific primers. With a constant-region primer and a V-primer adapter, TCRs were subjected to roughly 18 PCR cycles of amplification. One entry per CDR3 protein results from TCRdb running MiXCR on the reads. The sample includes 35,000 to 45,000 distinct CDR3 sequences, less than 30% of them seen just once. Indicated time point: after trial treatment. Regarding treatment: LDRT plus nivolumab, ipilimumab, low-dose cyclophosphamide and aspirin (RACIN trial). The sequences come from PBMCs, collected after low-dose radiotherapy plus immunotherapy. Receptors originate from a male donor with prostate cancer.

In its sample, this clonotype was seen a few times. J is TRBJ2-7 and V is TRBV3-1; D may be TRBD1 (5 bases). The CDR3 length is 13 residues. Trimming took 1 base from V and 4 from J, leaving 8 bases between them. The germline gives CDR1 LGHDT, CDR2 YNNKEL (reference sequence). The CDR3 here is CASSQGTLYEQYF. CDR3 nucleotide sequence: TGTGCCAGCAGCCAAGGGACACTTTACGAGCAGTACTTC.

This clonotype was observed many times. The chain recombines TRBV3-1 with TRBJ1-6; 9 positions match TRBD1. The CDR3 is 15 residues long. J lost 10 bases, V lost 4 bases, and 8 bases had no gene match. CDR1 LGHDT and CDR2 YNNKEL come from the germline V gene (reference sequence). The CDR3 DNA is TGTGCCAGCAGCCCCCGAGGGGACAGGGCGTCACCCCTCCACTTT. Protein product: CASSPRGDRASPLHF.

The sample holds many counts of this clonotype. The CDR3 spells CASRPSPSWDTGELFF. CDR3 in DNA: TGTGCCAGCAGACCCTCTCCTTCCTGGGACACCGGGGAGCTGTTTTTT. The rearrangement uses TRBV27 and TRBJ2-2; D not certain. The CDR3 covers 16 residues. V lost 6 bases to trimming and J lost 3 bases, with 17 bases between them. Germline-derived CDR1 and CDR2 are MNHEY and SMNVEV (reference sequence).

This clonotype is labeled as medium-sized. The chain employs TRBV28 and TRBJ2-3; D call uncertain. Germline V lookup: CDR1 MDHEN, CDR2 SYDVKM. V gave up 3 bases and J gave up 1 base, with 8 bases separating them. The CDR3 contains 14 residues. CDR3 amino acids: CASSFLSGTDTQYF. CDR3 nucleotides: TGTGCCAGCAGTTTTCTCTCCGGCACAGATACGCAGTATTTT.

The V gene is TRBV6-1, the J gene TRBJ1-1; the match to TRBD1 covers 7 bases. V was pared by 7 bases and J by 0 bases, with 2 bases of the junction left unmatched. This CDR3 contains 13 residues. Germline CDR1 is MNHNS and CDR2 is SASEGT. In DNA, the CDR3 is TGTGCCAGCACGGGACAGATGAACACTGAAGCTTTCTTT. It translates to CASTGQMNTEAFF.

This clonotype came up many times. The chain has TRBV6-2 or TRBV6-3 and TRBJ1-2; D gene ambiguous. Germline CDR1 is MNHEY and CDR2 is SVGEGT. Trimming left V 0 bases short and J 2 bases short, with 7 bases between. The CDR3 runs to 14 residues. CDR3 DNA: TGTGCCAGCAGTTACTCGCCGGAGAACTATGGCTACACCTTC. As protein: CASSYSPENYGYTF.

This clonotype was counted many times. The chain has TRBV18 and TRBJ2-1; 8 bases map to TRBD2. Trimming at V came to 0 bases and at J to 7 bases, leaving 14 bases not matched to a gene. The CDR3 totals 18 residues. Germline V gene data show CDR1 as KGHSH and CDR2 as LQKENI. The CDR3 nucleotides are TGTGCCAGCTCACCACCAAGCGGGGGTCTTGTCAGGGGAAATGAGCAGTTCTTC. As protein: CASSPPSGGLVRGNEQFF.

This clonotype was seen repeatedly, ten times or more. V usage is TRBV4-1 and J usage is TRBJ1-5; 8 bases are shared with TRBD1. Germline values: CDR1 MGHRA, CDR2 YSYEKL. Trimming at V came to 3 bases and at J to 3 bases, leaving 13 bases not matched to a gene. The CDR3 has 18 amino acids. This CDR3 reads CASSQEPTGGYLNQPQHF. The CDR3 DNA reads TGCGCCAGCAGCCAGGAACCTACAGGGGGATATCTCAATCAGCCCCAGCATTTT.

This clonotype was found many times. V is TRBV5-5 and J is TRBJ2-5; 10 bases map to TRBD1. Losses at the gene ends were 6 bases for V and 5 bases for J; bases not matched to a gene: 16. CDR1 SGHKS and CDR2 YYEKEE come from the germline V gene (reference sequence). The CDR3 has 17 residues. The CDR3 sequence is CASTPRGTGAFVETQYF. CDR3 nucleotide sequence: TGTGCCAGCACTCCTCGGGGGACAGGGGCGTTCGTTGAGACCCAGTACTTC.

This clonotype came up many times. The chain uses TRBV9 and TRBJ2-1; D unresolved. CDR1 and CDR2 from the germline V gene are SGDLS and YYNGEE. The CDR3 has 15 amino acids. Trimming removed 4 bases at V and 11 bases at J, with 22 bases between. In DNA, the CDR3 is TGTGCCAGCAGCCCTACTGGCGAATGGGAAGGGAAGCAGTTCTTC. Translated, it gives CASSPTGEWEGKQFF. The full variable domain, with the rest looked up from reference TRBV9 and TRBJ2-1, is DSGVTQTPKHLITATGQRVTLRCSPRSGDLSVYWYQQSLDQGLQFLIQYYNGEERAKGNILERFSAQQFPDLHSELNLSSLELGDSALYFCASSPTGEWEGKQFFGPGTRLTVL.

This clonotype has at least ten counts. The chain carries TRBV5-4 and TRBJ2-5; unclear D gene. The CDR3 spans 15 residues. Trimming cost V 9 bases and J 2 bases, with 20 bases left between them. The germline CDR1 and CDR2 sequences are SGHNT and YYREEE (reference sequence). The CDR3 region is CATTITPGRQETQYF. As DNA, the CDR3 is TGTGCCACCACAATTACTCCGGGCCGACAAGAGACCCAGTACTTC.

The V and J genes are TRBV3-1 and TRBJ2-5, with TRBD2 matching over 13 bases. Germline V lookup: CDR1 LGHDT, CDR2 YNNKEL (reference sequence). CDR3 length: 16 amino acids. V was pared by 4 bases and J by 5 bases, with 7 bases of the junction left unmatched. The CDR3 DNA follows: TGTGCCAGCAGCCGACGGACTAGCGGGAGCATGGAGACCCAGTACTTC. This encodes CASSRRTSGSMETQYF.

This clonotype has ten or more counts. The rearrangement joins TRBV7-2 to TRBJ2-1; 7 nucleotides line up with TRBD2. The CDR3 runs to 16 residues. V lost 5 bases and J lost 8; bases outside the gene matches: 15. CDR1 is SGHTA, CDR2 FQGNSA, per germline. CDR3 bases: TGTGCCAGCAGCCCCCGGATAGCGGGTGGGGTGGATGAGCAGTTCTTC. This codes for CASSPRIAGGVDEQFF. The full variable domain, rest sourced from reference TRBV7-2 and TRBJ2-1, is GAGVSQSPSNKVTEKGKDVELRCDPISGHTALYWYRQSLGQGLEFLIYFQGNSAPDKSGLPSDRFSAERTGGSVSTLTIQRTQQEDSAVYLCASSPRIAGGVDEQFFGPGTRLTVL.

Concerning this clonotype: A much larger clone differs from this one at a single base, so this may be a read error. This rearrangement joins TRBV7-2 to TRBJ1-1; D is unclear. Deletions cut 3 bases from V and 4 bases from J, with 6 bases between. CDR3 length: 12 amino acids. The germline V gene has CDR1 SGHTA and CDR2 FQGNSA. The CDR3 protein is CASSFVSTEAFF. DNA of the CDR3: TGTGCCAGCAGCTTTGTGAGCACTGAAGCTTTCTTT.

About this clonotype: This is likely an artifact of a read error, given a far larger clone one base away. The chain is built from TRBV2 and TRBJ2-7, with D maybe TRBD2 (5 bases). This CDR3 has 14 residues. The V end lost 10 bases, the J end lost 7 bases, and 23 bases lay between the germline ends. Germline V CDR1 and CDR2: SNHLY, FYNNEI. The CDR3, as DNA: TGTGCCACCTCACCGGGCCGCGGGTTCAATGAGCAGTACTTC. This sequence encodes CATSPGRGFNEQYF.

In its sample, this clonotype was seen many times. The CDR3 sequence: CASSANPGNQPQHF. The CDR3 coding sequence is TGTGCCAGCAGCGCGAATCCCGGGAATCAGCCCCAGCATTTT. This chain links TRBV9 with TRBJ1-5; D call uncertain. CDR1 SGDLS and CDR2 YYNGEE come from the germline V gene. Trimming stripped 3 bases from V and 4 bases from J, with 11 bases between. This CDR3 region has 14 residues.

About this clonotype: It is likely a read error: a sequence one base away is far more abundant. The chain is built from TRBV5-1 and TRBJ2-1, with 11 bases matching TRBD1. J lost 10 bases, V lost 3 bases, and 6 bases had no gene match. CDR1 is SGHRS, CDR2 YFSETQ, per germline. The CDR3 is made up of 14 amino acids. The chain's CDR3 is CASSSRTGGYEQFF. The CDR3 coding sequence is TGCGCCAGCAGCTCAAGGACAGGGGGCTACGAGCAGTTCTTC.

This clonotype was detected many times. CDR3 in amino acids: CAWSLGGGSKSLITDTQYF. In DNA form, the CDR3 reads TGTGCCTGGAGCCTCGGGGGCGGGAGTAAATCTCTTATTACAGATACGCAGTATTTT. This chain links TRBV30 with TRBJ2-3; tentatively, D is TRBD2 (7 bases). This CDR3 has 19 residues. Trimming took 3 bases from V and 3 from J, leaving 28 bases between them. CDR1 and CDR2 (germline): GTSNPN, SVGIG (reference sequence). Full variable domain (missing parts from reference TRBV30 and TRBJ2-3): SQTIHQWPATLVQPVGSPLSLECTVEGTSNPNLYWYRQAAGRGLQLLFYSVGIGQISSEVPQNLSASRPQDRQFILSSKKLLLSDSGFYLCAWSLGGGSKSLITDTQYFGPGTRLTVL.

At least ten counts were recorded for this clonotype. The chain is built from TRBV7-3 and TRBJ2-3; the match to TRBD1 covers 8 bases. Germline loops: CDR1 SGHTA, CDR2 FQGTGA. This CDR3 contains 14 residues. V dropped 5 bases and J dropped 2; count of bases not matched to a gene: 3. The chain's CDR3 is CASSDRGHTDTQYF. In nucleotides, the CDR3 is TGTGCCAGCAGCGACAGGGGACACACAGATACGCAGTATTTT.

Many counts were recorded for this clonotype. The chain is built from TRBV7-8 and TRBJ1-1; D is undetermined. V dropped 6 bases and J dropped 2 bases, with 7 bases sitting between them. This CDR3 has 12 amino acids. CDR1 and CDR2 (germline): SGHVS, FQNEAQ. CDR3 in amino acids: CASRQINTEAFF. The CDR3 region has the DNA TGTGCCAGCAGGCAAATCAACACTGAAGCTTTCTTT.

CDR3 DNA sequence: TGTGCCAGCAGCACCCAAGGGCTAGCGCAATCCTACAATGAGCAGTTCTTC. This gives the protein CASSTQGLAQSYNEQFF. J is TRBJ2-1 and V is TRBV28; weak D call: TRBD2 (6 bases). The CDR3 totals 17 residues. Germline V gene sequence: CDR1 MDHEN, CDR2 SYDVKM. The V gene lost 6 bases and the J gene lost 1 base, with 19 bases spanning the gap.